This T cell receptor (beta chain) was identified in a study of blood T cell repertoires in COVID-19. Study overall: Italy, Spain and the United States were the sources of the convalescent and acute COVID-19 samples. T cells, B-cell-depleted T cells, or PBMCs supplied cDNA or gDNA.

Worth noting for this clone: Other DNA sequences in this sample translate to the same CDR3.

The authors' processing: Using reference gene primer amplification, nucleated cell counts were estimated. Sequenced by immunoSEQ multiplex PCR; TCRdb stores in-frame clones only, minus some. That table supplies the V and J calls and clone size; D and trimming were determined from the DNA. The sample holds about 160,000 clones; around 80% are singletons and the top ten take 20% to 25%. The ends lost 1 base at V and 1 base at J; junction bases unmatched: 3. CDR3 size: 15 residues. Germline V lookup: CDR1 SGHRS, CDR2 YFSETQ. The sequence derives from a woman of 80 years or more with acute or convalescent COVID-19. This chain uses TRBV5-1 with TRBJ1-1; 8 nucleotides align to TRBD1. The specimen sequenced was peripheral blood. This CDR3 is CASSLTGGKNTEAFF. The CDR3, as DNA: TGCGCCAGCAGCTTGACAGGGGGGAAGAACACTGAAGCTTTCTTT.